Listed below are T cell receptor beta chains from one sample, sequenced in a study of identical twins. Using its own MiXCR run on the 5' RACE reads, TCRdb lists one record per CDR3 protein. The table records about 690,000 distinct CDR3 sequences, approximately 6% of them present only once. Sample: naive T cells sorted from blood. Every receptor here comes from a man between 18 and 29 years old in good health. CDR3s include the opening cysteine and the closing phenylalanine or tryptophan. The order of the fields is J gene, V gene, clone size, D gene, CDR3 protein, CDR3 DNA. The D gene is left open where the match is weak. The size of a clone is reported for some rows only, either as once, few or many, or as a class for expanded clones.

J gene: TRBJ2-1
V gene: TRBV5-1
clone size: many
D gene: TRBD2
CDR3 protein: CASSLTTGTSGVYEQFF
CDR3 DNA: TGCGCCAGCAGCTTGACTACCGGGACTAGCGGGGTCTATGAGCAGTTCTTC

J gene: TRBJ2-3
V gene: TRBV7-2
clone size: -
D gene: -
CDR3 protein: CASSAGSVTQYF
CDR3 DNA: TGTGCCAGCAGCGCAGGGTCTGTTACGCAGTATTTT

J gene: TRBJ2-5
V gene: TRBV28
clone size: few
D gene: -
CDR3 protein: CASSFYSRGETQYF
CDR3 DNA: TGTGCCAGCAGTTTCTATTCTAGAGGAGAGACCCAGTACTTC

J gene: TRBJ2-3
V gene: TRBV12-3/TRBV12-4
clone size: few
D gene: TRBD2
CDR3 protein: CASSLVPSGTTDTQYF
CDR3 DNA: TGTGCCAGCAGTTTAGTTCCTAGCGGGACCACAGATACGCAGTATTTT

J gene: TRBJ2-1
V gene: TRBV7-9
clone size: many
D gene: -
CDR3 protein: CASSPRGRPEQFF
CDR3 DNA: TGTGCCAGCAGCCCCCGTGGGCGTCCTGAGCAGTTCTTC

J gene: TRBJ2-3
V gene: TRBV20-1
clone size: many
D gene: -
CDR3 protein: CSADIVDTQYF
CDR3 DNA: TGCAGTGCAGACATAGTGGATACGCAGTATTTT

J gene: TRBJ2-2
V gene: TRBV27
clone size: many
D gene: TRBD2
CDR3 protein: CASTPGLAANTGELFF
CDR3 DNA: TGTGCCAGCACCCCGGGACTAGCGGCCAACACCGGGGAGCTGTTTTTT

J gene: TRBJ2-1
V gene: TRBV10-3
clone size: many
D gene: -
CDR3 protein: CAIRRLGDAYNEQFF
CDR3 DNA: TGTGCCATCAGGAGACTCGGGGATGCTTACAATGAGCAGTTCTTC

J gene: TRBJ1-1
V gene: TRBV25-1
clone size: many
D gene: -
CDR3 protein: CASSNTAERLNTEAFF
CDR3 DNA: TGTGCCAGCAGTAACACCGCTGAACGCCTGAACACTGAAGCTTTCTTT

J gene: TRBJ1-1
V gene: TRBV3-1
clone size: many
D gene: -
CDR3 protein: CASSQAQGNTEAFF
CDR3 DNA: TGTGCCAGCAGCCAAGCCCAGGGGAACACTGAAGCTTTCTTT

J gene: TRBJ2-3
V gene: TRBV18
clone size: -
D gene: TRBD1
CDR3 protein: CASSPRDRLTDTQYF
CDR3 DNA: TGTGCCAGCTCACCCCGGGACAGACTCACAGATACGCAGTATTTT

J gene: TRBJ2-5
V gene: TRBV27
clone size: many
D gene: -
CDR3 protein: CASSPLGGERADQETQYF
CDR3 DNA: TGTGCCAGCAGTCCCCTAGGGGGTGAGCGGGCGGACCAAGAGACCCAGTACTTC

J gene: TRBJ2-1
V gene: TRBV7-2
clone size: few
D gene: TRBD1
CDR3 protein: CASSLAVRTTGEFF
CDR3 DNA: TGTGCCAGCAGCTTAGCAGTTCGGACAACAGGGGAGTTCTTC

J gene: TRBJ1-2
V gene: TRBV29-1
clone size: many
D gene: TRBD1
CDR3 protein: CSVGTGTGGHGYYGYTF
CDR3 DNA: TGCAGCGTAGGAACGGGGACAGGGGGCCACGGGTACTATGGCTACACCTTC

J gene: TRBJ2-7
V gene: TRBV14
clone size: many
D gene: TRBD2
CDR3 protein: CASSQGPGLAGGEQYF
CDR3 DNA: TGTGCCAGCAGCCAAGGCCCGGGACTAGCGGGAGGCGAGCAGTACTTC

J gene: TRBJ2-4
V gene: TRBV4-3
clone size: many
D gene: -
CDR3 protein: CASSQRYRVGKNIQYF
CDR3 DNA: TGCGCCAGCAGCCAACGTTACAGGGTGGGCAAAAACATTCAGTACTTC

J gene: TRBJ2-2
V gene: TRBV20-1
clone size: many
D gene: TRBD1
CDR3 protein: CSADNRDRGDGELFF
CDR3 DNA: TGCAGTGCCGATAATCGGGACAGGGGGGACGGGGAGCTGTTTTTT

J gene: TRBJ2-5
V gene: TRBV4-2
clone size: few
D gene: -
CDR3 protein: CASSQERREETQYF
CDR3 DNA: TGTGCCAGCAGCCAAGAAAGAAGAGAAGAGACCCAGTACTTC

J gene: TRBJ2-1
V gene: TRBV7-9
clone size: few
D gene: TRBD1
CDR3 protein: CALRRTGGRNEQFF
CDR3 DNA: TGTGCCCTACGGCGGACAGGGGGACGTAATGAGCAGTTCTTC

J gene: TRBJ1-1
V gene: TRBV10-3
clone size: many
D gene: -
CDR3 protein: CAISARQGENTEAFF
CDR3 DNA: TGTGCCATCAGTGCCCGGCAAGGGGAGAACACTGAAGCTTTCTTT

J gene: TRBJ2-3
V gene: TRBV27
clone size: few
D gene: TRBD1
CDR3 protein: CASSLQGRTGVTDTQYF
CDR3 DNA: TGTGCCAGCAGTCTTCAAGGCCGGACAGGGGTCACAGATACGCAGTATTTT

J gene: TRBJ2-3
V gene: TRBV29-1
clone size: many
D gene: -
CDR3 protein: CSVEGQLHTQYF
CDR3 DNA: TGCAGCGTTGAAGGACAACTTCATACGCAGTATTTT

J gene: TRBJ2-5
V gene: TRBV20-1
clone size: many
D gene: TRBD2
CDR3 protein: CSARDSSGSDGGRQETQYF
CDR3 DNA: TGCAGTGCTAGAGATTCTAGCGGGAGTGATGGGGGACGACAAGAGACCCAGTACTTC

J gene: TRBJ1-1
V gene: TRBV11-2
clone size: few
D gene: -
CDR3 protein: CASSLIGQGEAFF
CDR3 DNA: TGTGCCAGCAGCTTAATTGGGCAGGGGGAAGCTTTCTTT

J gene: TRBJ2-3
V gene: TRBV21-1
clone size: many
D gene: -
CDR3 protein: CASPPGLAGGPTDTQYF
CDR3 DNA: TGTGCCAGCCCTCCGGGACTAGCGGGAGGCCCCACAGATACGCAGTATTTT

J gene: TRBJ1-1
V gene: TRBV6-5
clone size: few
D gene: -
CDR3 protein: CASSYGLGSNTEAFF
CDR3 DNA: TGTGCCAGCAGTTACGGGCTGGGATCGAACACTGAAGCTTTCTTT

J gene: TRBJ2-1
V gene: TRBV14
clone size: few
D gene: -
CDR3 protein: CASSQERGANLYNEQFF
CDR3 DNA: TGTGCCAGCAGCCAAGAGCGGGGAGCGAATTTATACAATGAGCAGTTCTTC

J gene: TRBJ1-1
V gene: TRBV6-2/TRBV6-3
clone size: many
D gene: -
CDR3 protein: CASSYGPAGEWITNTEAFF
CDR3 DNA: TGTGCCAGCAGTTACGGCCCGGCAGGGGAGTGGATAACGAACACTGAAGCTTTCTTT

J gene: TRBJ1-2
V gene: TRBV29-1
clone size: many
D gene: -
CDR3 protein: CSVWRGKGYTF
CDR3 DNA: TGCAGCGTATGGAGGGGGAAAGGCTACACCTTC

J gene: TRBJ2-1
V gene: TRBV29-1
clone size: -
D gene: -
CDR3 protein: CSGASSSYNEQFF
CDR3 DNA: TGCAGCGGGGCTAGTAGCTCCTACAATGAGCAGTTCTTC

J gene: TRBJ2-7
V gene: TRBV5-1
clone size: few
D gene: -
CDR3 protein: CASSSSGTSFYEQYF
CDR3 DNA: TGCGCCAGCAGCTCTTCCGGGACCTCCTTCTACGAGCAGTACTTC

J gene: TRBJ1-5
V gene: TRBV30
clone size: many
D gene: -
CDR3 protein: CAWEDGSNQPQHF
CDR3 DNA: TGTGCCTGGGAGGACGGTAGCAATCAGCCCCAGCATTTT

J gene: TRBJ2-5
V gene: TRBV29-1
clone size: few
D gene: -
CDR3 protein: CSVEALPGRLETQYF
CDR3 DNA: TGCAGCGTTGAAGCCCTCCCGGGACGGTTAGAAACCCAGTACTTC

J gene: TRBJ1-3
V gene: TRBV29-1
clone size: many
D gene: -
CDR3 protein: CSAGDMGNTIYF
CDR3 DNA: TGCAGCGCCGGAGATATGGGAAACACCATATATTTT

J gene: TRBJ2-4
V gene: TRBV5-1
clone size: -
D gene: -
CDR3 protein: CASSFESGNIQYF
CDR3 DNA: TGCGCCAGCAGTTTTGAGTCGGGAAACATTCAGTACTTC

J gene: TRBJ2-5
V gene: TRBV14
clone size: -
D gene: -
CDR3 protein: CASSRSPQETQYF
CDR3 DNA: TGTGCCAGCAGCCGTTCGCCTCAAGAGACCCAGTACTTC

J gene: TRBJ2-7
V gene: TRBV20-1
clone size: -
D gene: -
CDR3 protein: CSASGADIYDEQYF
CDR3 DNA: TGCAGTGCTAGCGGGGCAGATATTTACGACGAGCAGTACTTC

J gene: TRBJ1-2
V gene: TRBV11-2
clone size: many
D gene: -
CDR3 protein: CASSLDGVSYGYTF
CDR3 DNA: TGTGCCAGCAGCTTAGACGGGGTCTCATATGGCTACACCTTC

J gene: TRBJ2-3
V gene: TRBV12-3/TRBV12-4
clone size: many
D gene: -
CDR3 protein: CASSLEGPYTDTQYF
CDR3 DNA: TGTGCCAGCAGTTTAGAAGGGCCGTACACAGATACGCAGTATTTT

J gene: TRBJ2-1
V gene: TRBV18
clone size: -
D gene: -
CDR3 protein: CASSPLTTDYNEQFF
CDR3 DNA: TGTGCCAGCTCACCATTGACGACGGACTACAATGAGCAGTTCTTC

J gene: TRBJ2-1
V gene: TRBV4-3
clone size: few
D gene: -
CDR3 protein: CASSQGFVGVSHNEQFF
CDR3 DNA: TGCGCCAGCAGCCAAGGGTTCGTGGGAGTGAGCCACAATGAGCAGTTCTTC

J gene: TRBJ1-1
V gene: TRBV10-3
clone size: many
D gene: -
CDR3 protein: CATLEGQVSSEAFF
CDR3 DNA: TGTGCCACACTCGAGGGACAAGTTTCGTCTGAAGCTTTCTTT

J gene: TRBJ2-5
V gene: TRBV10-3
clone size: many
D gene: -
CDR3 protein: CAISESRGGAETQYF
CDR3 DNA: TGTGCCATCAGTGAGTCGAGGGGGGGCGCGGAGACCCAGTACTTC

J gene: TRBJ2-4
V gene: TRBV3-1
clone size: -
D gene: -
CDR3 protein: CASSQGGKNIQYF
CDR3 DNA: TGTGCCAGCAGCCAGGGCGGGAAAAACATTCAGTACTTC

J gene: TRBJ2-6
V gene: TRBV20-1
clone size: -
D gene: -
CDR3 protein: CSAPRARGSISWTGANVLTF
CDR3 DNA: TGCAGTGCTCCCCGGGCCCGGGGCTCGATATCTTGGACTGGGGCCAACGTCCTGACTTTC

J gene: TRBJ2-1
V gene: TRBV5-1
clone size: many
D gene: -
CDR3 protein: CASSFGRSSYNEQFF
CDR3 DNA: TGCGCCAGCAGCTTTGGACGTAGCTCCTACAATGAGCAGTTCTTC

J gene: TRBJ2-2
V gene: TRBV7-9
clone size: many
D gene: TRBD2
CDR3 protein: CASSSWTSGKNTGELFF
CDR3 DNA: TGTGCCAGCAGCTCTTGGACTAGCGGGAAGAACACCGGGGAGCTGTTTTTT

J gene: TRBJ1-6
V gene: TRBV7-9
clone size: -
D gene: TRBD1
CDR3 protein: CASSLAGQEFSPLHF
CDR3 DNA: TGTGCCAGCAGCTTAGCGGGACAGGAGTTTTCACCCCTCCACTTT

J gene: TRBJ2-4
V gene: TRBV7-9
clone size: few
D gene: -
CDR3 protein: CASSFHTLAKNIQYF
CDR3 DNA: TGTGCCAGCAGCTTCCATACACTAGCCAAAAACATTCAGTACTTC

J gene: TRBJ1-6
V gene: TRBV12-3/TRBV12-4
clone size: many
D gene: -
CDR3 protein: CASSVGVGGSPLHF
CDR3 DNA: TGTGCCAGCAGCGTCGGAGTGGGCGGGTCACCCCTCCACTTT

J gene: TRBJ2-3
V gene: TRBV12-5
clone size: -
D gene: -
CDR3 protein: CASAHSGDPTDTQYF
CDR3 DNA: TGTGCTAGTGCCCATTCGGGGGACCCCACAGATACGCAGTATTTT

J gene: TRBJ2-1
V gene: TRBV5-1
clone size: once
D gene: TRBD2
CDR3 protein: CASSIQTSGGNEQFF
CDR3 DNA: TGCGCCAGCAGCATCCAGACTAGCGGGGGCAATGAGCAGTTCTTC

J gene: TRBJ1-1
V gene: TRBV6-1
clone size: many
D gene: -
CDR3 protein: CASSPRHRNTEAFF
CDR3 DNA: TGTGCCAGCAGCCCGAGACACAGAAACACTGAAGCTTTCTTT

J gene: TRBJ2-1
V gene: TRBV6-2/TRBV6-3
clone size: -
D gene: -
CDR3 protein: CASGDRGGGTTYNEQFF
CDR3 DNA: TGTGCCAGCGGAGACCGCGGGGGCGGGACTACGTACAATGAGCAGTTCTTC

J gene: TRBJ2-3
V gene: TRBV20-1
clone size: -
D gene: TRBD2
CDR3 protein: CSALTSGGTDTQYF
CDR3 DNA: TGCAGTGCTTTGACTAGCGGGGGTACAGATACGCAGTATTTT

J gene: TRBJ2-2
V gene: TRBV12-3/TRBV12-4
clone size: many
D gene: TRBD1
CDR3 protein: CASRRGQGANTGELFF
CDR3 DNA: TGTGCCAGCAGGCGAGGACAGGGCGCGAACACCGGGGAGTTGTTTTTT

J gene: TRBJ1-6
V gene: TRBV2
clone size: -
D gene: -
CDR3 protein: CAGGSAASSPLHF
CDR3 DNA: TGTGCCGGGGGATCGGCTGCAAGTTCACCCCTCCACTTT

J gene: TRBJ2-2
V gene: TRBV6-1
clone size: many
D gene: -
CDR3 protein: CASNPHATGTLTGELFF
CDR3 DNA: TGTGCCAGCAACCCGCACGCCACCGGGACCCTCACCGGGGAGCTGTTTTTT

J gene: TRBJ2-1
V gene: TRBV20-1
clone size: -
D gene: TRBD2
CDR3 protein: CSARAGTTANEQCF
CDR3 DNA: TGCAGTGCTAGAGCCGGGACTACGGCGAATGAGCAGTGCTTC

J gene: TRBJ2-1
V gene: TRBV29-1
clone size: many
D gene: TRBD1
CDR3 protein: CSVEDPGTDNEQFF
CDR3 DNA: TGCAGCGTTGAAGACCCCGGGACAGACAATGAGCAGTTCTTC